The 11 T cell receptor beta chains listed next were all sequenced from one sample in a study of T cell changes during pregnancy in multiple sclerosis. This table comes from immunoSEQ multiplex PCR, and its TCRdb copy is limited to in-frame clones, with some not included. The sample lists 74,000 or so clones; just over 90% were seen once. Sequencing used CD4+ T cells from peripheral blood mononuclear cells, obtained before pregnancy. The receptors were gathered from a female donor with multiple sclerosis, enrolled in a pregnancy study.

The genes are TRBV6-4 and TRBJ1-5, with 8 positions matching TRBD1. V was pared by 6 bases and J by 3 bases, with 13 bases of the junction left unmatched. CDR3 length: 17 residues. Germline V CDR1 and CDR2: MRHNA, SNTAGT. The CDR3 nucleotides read TGTGCCAGCAGCCCCACCCAGGGGGCGGCCGTCAATCAGCCCCAGCATTTT. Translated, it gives CASSPTQGAAVNQPQHF.

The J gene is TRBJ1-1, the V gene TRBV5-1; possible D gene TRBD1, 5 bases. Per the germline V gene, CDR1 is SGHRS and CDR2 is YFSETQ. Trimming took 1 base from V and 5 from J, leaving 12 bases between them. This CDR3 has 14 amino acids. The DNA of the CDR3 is TGCGCCAGCAGCTTGTCCGCGGGGGAGACTGAAGCTTTCTTT. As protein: CASSLSAGETEAFF.

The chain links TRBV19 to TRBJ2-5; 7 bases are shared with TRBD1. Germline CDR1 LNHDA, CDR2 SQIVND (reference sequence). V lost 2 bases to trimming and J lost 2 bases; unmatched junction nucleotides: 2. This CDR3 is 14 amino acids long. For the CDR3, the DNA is TGTGCCAGTAGTATAATGGGACAGCAAGAGACCCAGTACTTC. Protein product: CASSIMGQQETQYF.

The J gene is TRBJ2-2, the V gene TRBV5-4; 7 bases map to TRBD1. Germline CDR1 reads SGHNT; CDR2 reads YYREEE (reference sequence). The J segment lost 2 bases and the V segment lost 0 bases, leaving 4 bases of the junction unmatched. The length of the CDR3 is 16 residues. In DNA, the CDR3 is TGTGCCAGCAGCTTGGTGGGACAGCCCAACACCGGGGAGCTGTTTTTT. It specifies CASSLVGQPNTGELFF. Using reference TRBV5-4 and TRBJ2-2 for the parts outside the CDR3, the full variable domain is ETGVTQSPTHLIKTRGQQVTLRCSSQSGHNTVSWYQQALGQGPQFIFQYYREEENGRGNFPPRFSGLQFPNYSSELNVNALELDDSALYLCASSLVGQPNTGELFFGEGSRLTVL.

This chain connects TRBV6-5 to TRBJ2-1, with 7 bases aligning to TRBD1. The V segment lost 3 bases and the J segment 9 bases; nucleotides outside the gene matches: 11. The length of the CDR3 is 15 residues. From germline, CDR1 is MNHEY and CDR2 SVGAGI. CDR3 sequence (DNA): TGTGCCAGCAGTTATCTCGGGACAGCTTCGGTTGAGCAGTTCTTC. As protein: CASSYLGTASVEQFF.

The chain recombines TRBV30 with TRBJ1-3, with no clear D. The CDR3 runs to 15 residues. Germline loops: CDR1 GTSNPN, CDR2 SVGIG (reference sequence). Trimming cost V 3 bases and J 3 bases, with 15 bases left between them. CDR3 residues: CAWRKVGVGGNTIYF. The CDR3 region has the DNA TGTGCCTGGAGGAAAGTCGGGGTTGGTGGAAACACCATATATTTT.

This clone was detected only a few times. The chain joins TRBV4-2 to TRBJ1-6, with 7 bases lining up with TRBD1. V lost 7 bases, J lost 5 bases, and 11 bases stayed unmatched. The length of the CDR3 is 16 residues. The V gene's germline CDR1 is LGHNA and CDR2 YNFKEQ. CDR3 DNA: TGTGCCAGCACCGAATTGGAGGGGGCGCATAATTCACCCCTCCACTTT. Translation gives CASTELEGAHNSPLHF.

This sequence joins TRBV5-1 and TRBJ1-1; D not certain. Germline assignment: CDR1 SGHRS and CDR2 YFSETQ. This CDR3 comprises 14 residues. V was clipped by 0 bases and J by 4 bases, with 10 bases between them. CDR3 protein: CASSLGPGFTEAFF. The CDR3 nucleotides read TGCGCCAGCAGCTTGGGGCCGGGGTTCACTGAAGCTTTCTTT.

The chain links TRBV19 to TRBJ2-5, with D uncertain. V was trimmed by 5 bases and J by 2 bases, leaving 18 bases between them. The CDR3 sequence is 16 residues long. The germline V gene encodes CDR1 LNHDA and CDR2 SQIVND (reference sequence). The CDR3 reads CASSPADGRVQETQYF. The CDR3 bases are TGTGCCAGTAGTCCCGCAGACGGTCGGGTTCAAGAGACCCAGTACTTC.

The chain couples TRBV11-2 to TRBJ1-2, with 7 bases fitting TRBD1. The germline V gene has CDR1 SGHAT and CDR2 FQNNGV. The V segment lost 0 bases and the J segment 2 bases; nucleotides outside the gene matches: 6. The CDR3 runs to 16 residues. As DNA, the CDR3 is TGTGCCAGCAGCTTAGAGTGGACAGGCCCCAACTATGGCTACACCTTC. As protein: CASSLEWTGPNYGYTF.

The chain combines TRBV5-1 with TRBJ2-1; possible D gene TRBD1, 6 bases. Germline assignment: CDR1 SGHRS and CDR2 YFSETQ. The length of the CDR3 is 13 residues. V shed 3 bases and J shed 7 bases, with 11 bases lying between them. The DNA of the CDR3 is TGCGCCAGCAGCTCACTACAGGGTAATGAGCAGTTCTTC. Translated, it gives CASSSLQGNEQFF.